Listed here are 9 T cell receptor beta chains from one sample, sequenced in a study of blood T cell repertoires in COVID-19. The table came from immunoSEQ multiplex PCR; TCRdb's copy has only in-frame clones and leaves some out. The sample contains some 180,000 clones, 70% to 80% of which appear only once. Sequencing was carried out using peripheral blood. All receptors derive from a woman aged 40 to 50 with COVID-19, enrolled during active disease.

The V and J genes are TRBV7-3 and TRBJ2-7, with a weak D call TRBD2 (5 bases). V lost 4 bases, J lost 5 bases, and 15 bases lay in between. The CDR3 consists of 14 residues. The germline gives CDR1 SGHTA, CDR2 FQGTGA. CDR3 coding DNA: TGTGCCAGCAGCTCCTATGGCCCGGAGGACGAGCAGTACTTC. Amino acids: CASSSYGPEDEQYF.

The CDR3 DNA reads TGTGCCAGCTCACCACCGTTCGGGAGCTCTGGAAACACCATATATTTT. Protein product: CASSPPFGSSGNTIYF. V and J are TRBV18 and TRBJ1-3; D call uncertain. V gave up 0 bases and J gave up 0 bases, with 9 bases separating them. The CDR3 extends over 16 amino acids. Germline loops: CDR1 KGHSH, CDR2 LQKENI.

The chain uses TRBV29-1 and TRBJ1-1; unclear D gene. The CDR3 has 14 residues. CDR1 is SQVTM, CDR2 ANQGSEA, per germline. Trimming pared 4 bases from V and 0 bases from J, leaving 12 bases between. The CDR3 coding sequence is TGCAGCGTTGTAGGTCCAGGTTTGAACACTGAAGCTTTCTTT. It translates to CSVVGPGLNTEAFF. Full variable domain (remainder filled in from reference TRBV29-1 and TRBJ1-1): SAVISQKPSRDICQRGTSLTIQCQVDSQVTMMFWYRQQPGQSLTLIATANQGSEATYESGFVIDKFPISRPNLTFSTLTVSNMSPEDSSIYLCSVVGPGLNTEAFFGQGTRLTVV.

In DNA, the CDR3 is TGTGAGAGATCCAATGAGCAGTTCTTC. It specifies CERSNEQFF. The rearrangement links TRBV6-6 to TRBJ2-1; D unresolved. The CDR3 contains 9 residues. Per the germline V gene, CDR1 is MNHNY and CDR2 is SVGAGI (reference sequence).

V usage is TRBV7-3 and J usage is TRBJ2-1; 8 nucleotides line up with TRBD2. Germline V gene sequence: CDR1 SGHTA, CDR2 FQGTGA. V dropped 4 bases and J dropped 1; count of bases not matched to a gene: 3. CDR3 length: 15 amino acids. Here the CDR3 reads CASSSRLASYNEQFF. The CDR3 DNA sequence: TGTGCCAGCAGCTCCCGACTAGCGTCCTACAATGAGCAGTTCTTC.

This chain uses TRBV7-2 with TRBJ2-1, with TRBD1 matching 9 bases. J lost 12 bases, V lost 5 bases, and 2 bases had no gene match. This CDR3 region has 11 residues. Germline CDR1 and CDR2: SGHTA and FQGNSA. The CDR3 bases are TGTGCCAGCAGCGAGGACAGGGGGCAGTTCTTC. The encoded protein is CASSEDRGQFF.

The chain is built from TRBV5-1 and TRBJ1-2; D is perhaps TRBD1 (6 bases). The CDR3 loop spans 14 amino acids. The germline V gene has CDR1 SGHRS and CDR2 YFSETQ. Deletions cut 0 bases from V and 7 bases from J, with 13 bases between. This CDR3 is CASSLERRGTGYTF. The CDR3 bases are TGCGCCAGCAGCTTGGAGCGCAGGGGCACTGGCTACACCTTC.

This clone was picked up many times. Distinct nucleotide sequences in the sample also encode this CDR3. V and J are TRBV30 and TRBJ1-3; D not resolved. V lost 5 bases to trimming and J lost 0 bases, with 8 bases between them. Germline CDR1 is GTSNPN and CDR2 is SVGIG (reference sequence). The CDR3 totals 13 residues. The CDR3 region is CAWATSSGNTIYF. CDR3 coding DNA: TGTGCCTGGGCAACGAGCTCTGGAAACACCATATATTTT.

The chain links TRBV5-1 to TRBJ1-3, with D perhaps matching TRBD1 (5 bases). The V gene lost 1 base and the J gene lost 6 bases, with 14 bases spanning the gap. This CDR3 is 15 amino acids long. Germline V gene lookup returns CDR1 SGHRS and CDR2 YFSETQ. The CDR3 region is CASSLNTGGENTIYF. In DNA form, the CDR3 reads TGCGCCAGCAGCTTGAATACGGGGGGTGAAAACACCATATATTTT.